The clone carrying this T cell receptor (beta chain) was counted a few times. Its antigen is still unknown. TCRdb re-called the 5' RACE reads through MiXCR, storing one row per CDR3 protein. The data show around 340,000 distinct CDR3 sequences, around 13% seen once. Germline CDR1 DFQATT, CDR2 SNEGSKA (reference sequence). Deletions cut 1 base from V and 3 bases from J, with 16 bases between. The CDR3 covers 15 residues. This sample is part of a study of T-cell memory formation after mild COVID-19. Study-wide results and caveats: Contracting CD8+ clones were enriched in EMRA, CD4+ mainly in CM and EM.

The specimen was PBMCs or a T cell subset sorted from them (not recorded which). The TCR originated in a man younger than 35 who had mild COVID-19 (a few samples of this study predate the infection). Cell type and time point are not known. The chain joins TRBV20-1 to TRBJ2-7; D not resolved. The CDR3 DNA follows: TGCAGTGCTAGAGTAGGAGTCAGGAGATTCTACGAGCAGTACTTC. Its protein is CSARVGVRRFYEQYF.